This TCR beta chain was captured in a study of T cell repertoires in cytomegalovirus infection. Notes on this clonotype: What it recognizes is unknown.

One entry per CDR3 protein, called by TCRdb with MiXCR from the reads. The sample shows approximately 470,000 distinct CDR3 sequences, about two fifths of them seen only once. Germline-derived CDR1 and CDR2 are MNHNS and SASEGT. Deletions cut 4 bases from V and 5 bases from J, with 16 bases between. This CDR3 has 15 residues. The rearrangement joins TRBV6-1 to TRBJ2-3; tentative D call: TRBD1 (6 bases). This clonotype was sampled from a human donor in good health (CMV status not recorded). Some clones in this sample may be carry-over from other donors' samples. This material consisted of cultured PBMCs, taken from culture after CMV antigen stimulation. CDR3 sequence: CASSVSQGQGDTQYF. In DNA form, the CDR3 reads TGTGCCAGCAGTGTCTCTCAGGGGCAGGGAGATACGCAGTATTTT.